Listed below are T cell receptor beta chains from one sample, sequenced in a study of cytomegalovirus exposure and HLA in healthy donors. This table comes from immunoSEQ multiplex PCR, and its TCRdb copy is limited to in-frame clones, with some not included. The sample lists roughly 120,000 clones, approximately 80% occurring once. Sequenced sample: PBMCs. Receptors were obtained from a woman aged 18-29 years in good health and CMV-seropositive. The CDR3 runs from the conserved cysteine through the conserved F or W. The order of the fields is clone size, V gene, J gene, CDR3 length, D gene, CDR3 DNA, CDR3 protein. The D gene is left open where the match is weak. Expanded clones are given a class, and other clones once, few, many or no size at all.

clone size: -; V gene: TRBV6-1; J gene: TRBJ2-7; CDR3 length: 14; D gene: TRBD1; CDR3 DNA: TGTGCCAGCTGGGACAGGGAGGGATCCTACGAGCAGTACTTC; CDR3 protein: CASWDREGSYEQYF
clone size: -; V gene: TRBV7-2; J gene: TRBJ2-3; CDR3 length: 15; D gene: TRBD2; CDR3 DNA: TGTGCCAGCAGCAGTGGACTAGCGGGCACAGATACGCAGTATTTT; CDR3 protein: CASSSGLAGTDTQYF
clone size: once; V gene: TRBV20-1; J gene: TRBJ2-1; CDR3 length: 11; D gene: -; CDR3 DNA: TGCAGAATTGACAGGCTAGCTGAGCAGTTCTTC; CDR3 protein: CRIDRLAEQFF
clone size: -; V gene: TRBV11-1; J gene: TRBJ2-1; CDR3 length: 15; D gene: TRBD2; CDR3 DNA: TGTGCCAGCAGCTTGCTTTCGGGGGGGTCAAACGAGCAGTTCTTC; CDR3 protein: CASSLLSGGSNEQFF
clone size: -; V gene: TRBV6-1; J gene: TRBJ2-2; CDR3 length: 15; D gene: TRBD2; CDR3 DNA: TGTGCCAGCAGCTCTGGGCGGGGGGATAAGGGGGAGCTGTTTTTT; CDR3 protein: CASSSGRGDKGELFF
clone size: once; V gene: TRBV5-6; J gene: TRBJ1-4; CDR3 length: 13; D gene: -; CDR3 DNA: TGTGCCAGCAGCTTTGCAGCCGGGGAAAAACTGTTTTTT; CDR3 protein: CASSFAAGEKLFF
clone size: -; V gene: TRBV5-6; J gene: TRBJ1-1; CDR3 length: 13; D gene: -; CDR3 DNA: TGTGCCAGCAGCCGCCAGGGGTACACTGAAGCTTTCTTT; CDR3 protein: CASSRQGYTEAFF
clone size: -; V gene: TRBV28; J gene: TRBJ2-2; CDR3 length: 16; D gene: -; CDR3 DNA: TGTGCCAGCAGTTACCCCATGGGGGAGGACACCGGGGAGCTGTTTTTT; CDR3 protein: CASSYPMGEDTGELFF
clone size: once; V gene: TRBV7-2; J gene: TRBJ1-1; CDR3 length: 14; D gene: TRBD1; CDR3 DNA: TGTGCCAGCAGTAGACAGGGGGGGGAAACTGAAGCTTTCTTT; CDR3 protein: CASSRQGGETEAFF
clone size: -; V gene: TRBV11-2; J gene: TRBJ2-5; CDR3 length: 16; D gene: TRBD1; CDR3 DNA: TGTGCCAGCAGCTTAGACCCGGGACAGGGTGTAGAGACCCAGTACTTC; CDR3 protein: CASSLDPGQGVETQYF
clone size: -; V gene: TRBV5-6; J gene: TRBJ1-3; CDR3 length: 13; D gene: -; CDR3 DNA: TGTGCCAGCAGCTTAGGAGTGGGAAACACCATATATTTT; CDR3 protein: CASSLGVGNTIYF
clone size: -; V gene: TRBV27; J gene: TRBJ1-2; CDR3 length: 14; D gene: TRBD1; CDR3 DNA: TGTGCCAGCAGTCCCTATGACAGGGATGATGGCTACACCTTC; CDR3 protein: CASSPYDRDDGYTF
clone size: -; V gene: TRBV25-1; J gene: TRBJ2-1; CDR3 length: 15; D gene: TRBD1; CDR3 DNA: TGTGCCAGCAGTTCACGGACAGGGACCTACAATGAGCAGTTCTTC; CDR3 protein: CASSSRTGTYNEQFF
clone size: -; V gene: TRBV5-1; J gene: TRBJ2-7; CDR3 length: 14; D gene: TRBD1; CDR3 DNA: TGCGCCAGCAGCTTGGGACAGGGGGCACTTGAGCAGTACTTC; CDR3 protein: CASSLGQGALEQYF
clone size: -; V gene: TRBV30; J gene: TRBJ1-1; CDR3 length: 15; D gene: -; CDR3 DNA: TGTGCCTGGAGTCCGAGGGCAGGGGTGGCCACTGAAGCTTTCTTT; CDR3 protein: CAWSPRAGVATEAFF
clone size: -; V gene: TRBV5-4; J gene: TRBJ1-1; CDR3 length: 14; D gene: -; CDR3 DNA: TGTGCCAGCAGCTGGATTACGGGGGAGAGTGAAGCTTTCTTT; CDR3 protein: CASSWITGESEAFF
clone size: -; V gene: TRBV15; J gene: TRBJ2-2; CDR3 length: 14; D gene: TRBD2; CDR3 DNA: TGTGCCACCAGCAATAGCGGGGGAGGGTGGGAGCTGTTTTTT; CDR3 protein: CATSNSGGGWELFF
clone size: few; V gene: TRBV9; J gene: TRBJ2-7; CDR3 length: 14; D gene: -; CDR3 DNA: TGTGCCAGCAGCGTTGCCGGGACTTGGAGCGAGCAGTACTTC; CDR3 protein: CASSVAGTWSEQYF
clone size: -; V gene: TRBV6-1; J gene: TRBJ2-2; CDR3 length: 14; D gene: TRBD1; CDR3 DNA: TGTGCCAGCAGACGACAGGGTGGCACCGGGGAGCTGTTTTTT; CDR3 protein: CASRRQGGTGELFF
clone size: -; V gene: TRBV5-4; J gene: TRBJ2-3; CDR3 length: 15; D gene: TRBD2; CDR3 DNA: TGTGCCAGCAGCAAATTCGGGGGGGCAGGGGATACGCAGTATTTT; CDR3 protein: CASSKFGGAGDTQYF
clone size: few; V gene: TRBV25-1; J gene: TRBJ1-2; CDR3 length: 13; D gene: -; CDR3 DNA: TGTGCCAGCAGTGGGACAGTTGACTATGGCTACACCTTC; CDR3 protein: CASSGTVDYGYTF
clone size: few; V gene: TRBV11-2; J gene: TRBJ2-7; CDR3 length: 14; D gene: -; CDR3 DNA: TGTGCCAGCAGCTTAACGGTCCTCGCTGGCGAGCAGTACTTC; CDR3 protein: CASSLTVLAGEQYF
clone size: once; V gene: TRBV7-8; J gene: TRBJ2-5; CDR3 length: 11; D gene: -; CDR3 DNA: TGTGCCAGCAGCCCGGGAGAGACCCAGTACTTC; CDR3 protein: CASSPGETQYF
clone size: few; V gene: TRBV29-1; J gene: TRBJ2-1; CDR3 length: 14; D gene: TRBD1; CDR3 DNA: TGCAGCGTTGCCTCCTTGCAGGGGGCGCATGAGCAGTTCTTC; CDR3 protein: CSVASLQGAHEQFF
clone size: -; V gene: TRBV6-1; J gene: TRBJ2-3; CDR3 length: 14; D gene: TRBD1; CDR3 DNA: TGTGCCACCGGGGATACAGGGGCAACAGATACGCAGTATTTT; CDR3 protein: CATGDTGATDTQYF
clone size: -; V gene: TRBV11-3; J gene: TRBJ2-7; CDR3 length: 14; D gene: TRBD1; CDR3 DNA: TGTGCCAGCCTCTCTGCCAGGGGGACCCACGAGCAGTACTTC; CDR3 protein: CASLSARGTHEQYF
clone size: -; V gene: TRBV29-1; J gene: TRBJ2-7; CDR3 length: 14; D gene: -; CDR3 DNA: TGCAGCGTTGAAGGAGTGGGGCAGAAGTACGAGCAGTACTTC; CDR3 protein: CSVEGVGQKYEQYF
clone size: -; V gene: TRBV7-9; J gene: TRBJ2-1; CDR3 length: 15; D gene: -; CDR3 DNA: TGTGCCAGCAGCTTAGGGCAGGGAGGGGGCAATGAGCAGTTCTTC; CDR3 protein: CASSLGQGGGNEQFF
clone size: once; V gene: TRBV6-5; J gene: TRBJ1-1; CDR3 length: 14; D gene: TRBD1; CDR3 DNA: TGTGCCAGCACCGGGACAGGGGGCGGCACTGAAGCTTTCTTT; CDR3 protein: CASTGTGGGTEAFF
clone size: once; V gene: TRBV30; J gene: TRBJ2-7; CDR3 length: 13; D gene: TRBD1; CDR3 DNA: TGTGCCTGGACCCCGGGACAGGGGGACGAGCAGTACTTC; CDR3 protein: CAWTPGQGDEQYF
clone size: -; V gene: TRBV19; J gene: TRBJ1-5; CDR3 length: 13; D gene: -; CDR3 DNA: TGTGCCAGTAGTCCGTCTTCCCCCGGGCCCCAGCATTTT; CDR3 protein: CASSPSSPGPQHF
clone size: few; V gene: TRBV2; J gene: TRBJ1-6; CDR3 length: 13; D gene: -; CDR3 DNA: TGTGCCAGCGACCTGGGAGGTAATTCACCCCTCCACTTT; CDR3 protein: CASDLGGNSPLHF
clone size: -; V gene: TRBV6-1; J gene: TRBJ2-7; CDR3 length: 13; D gene: -; CDR3 DNA: TGTGCCAGCAGTGATGACAGTCCCTACGAGCAGTACTTC; CDR3 protein: CASSDDSPYEQYF
clone size: -; V gene: TRBV5-1; J gene: TRBJ1-1; CDR3 length: 16; D gene: -; CDR3 DNA: TGCGCCAGCAGCCAAAGGACGGGACAACTGAACACTGAAGCTTTCTTT; CDR3 protein: CASSQRTGQLNTEAFF
clone size: -; V gene: TRBV7-9; J gene: TRBJ1-2; CDR3 length: 15; D gene: -; CDR3 DNA: TGTGCCAGCAGCTTAGTAGGAGAGGGCTCCTATGGCTACACCTTC; CDR3 protein: CASSLVGEGSYGYTF
clone size: -; V gene: TRBV6-1; J gene: TRBJ1-1; CDR3 length: 11; D gene: -; CDR3 DNA: TGTGCCAGCAGATCGGACGGGAGGGCTTTCTTT; CDR3 protein: CASRSDGRAFF
clone size: -; V gene: TRBV5-4; J gene: TRBJ1-4; CDR3 length: 14; D gene: TRBD1; CDR3 DNA: TGTGCCAGCAGCAAAGGGGGCGAAGGGGAAAAACTGTTTTTT; CDR3 protein: CASSKGGEGEKLFF
clone size: -; V gene: TRBV27; J gene: TRBJ2-7; CDR3 length: 13; D gene: TRBD2; CDR3 DNA: TGTGCCAGCGGGGGGGTATCGGGATACGAGCAGTACTTC; CDR3 protein: CASGGVSGYEQYF
clone size: -; V gene: TRBV2; J gene: TRBJ2-1; CDR3 length: 19; D gene: TRBD2; CDR3 DNA: TGTGCCAGCAGGGGGTTGGGTAGCGGGGTTCGGGGCTCCTACAATGAGCAGTTCTTC; CDR3 protein: CASRGLGSGVRGSYNEQFF
clone size: -; V gene: TRBV5-4; J gene: TRBJ2-5; CDR3 length: 18; D gene: TRBD1; CDR3 DNA: TGTGCCAGCAGTCCTGGGGGACAGGGGGTTTTGGGTGGAGAGACCCAGTACTTC; CDR3 protein: CASSPGGQGVLGGETQYF
clone size: -; V gene: TRBV6-1; J gene: TRBJ1-2; CDR3 length: 11; D gene: -; CDR3 DNA: TGTGCCAGCAGTTACGCGGGTGGCTACACCTTC; CDR3 protein: CASSYAGGYTF
clone size: -; V gene: TRBV10-3; J gene: TRBJ2-3; CDR3 length: 14; D gene: -; CDR3 DNA: TGTGCCATCAGTGCCACTACCCCCGCAGATACGCAGTATTTT; CDR3 protein: CAISATTPADTQYF
clone size: -; V gene: TRBV19; J gene: TRBJ2-3; CDR3 length: 13; D gene: TRBD1; CDR3 DNA: TGTGCCAGTCGGGACAGTCCCACAGATACGCAGTATTTT; CDR3 protein: CASRDSPTDTQYF
clone size: once; V gene: TRBV7-9; J gene: TRBJ2-3; CDR3 length: 14; D gene: -; CDR3 DNA: TGTTCCACCCAATCAGCGGCTAGCCCAGATACGCAGTATTTT; CDR3 protein: CSTQSAASPDTQYF
clone size: -; V gene: TRBV6-5; J gene: TRBJ1-1; CDR3 length: 14; D gene: -; CDR3 DNA: TGTGCCAGCAGCTCGACGAGAGGAAACACTGAAGCTTTCTTT; CDR3 protein: CASSSTRGNTEAFF
clone size: -; V gene: TRBV7-6; J gene: TRBJ2-6; CDR3 length: 19; D gene: -; CDR3 DNA: TGTGCCAGCAGCTTCGATGTCTCGAAAACCTACTCTGGGGCCAACGTCCTGACTTTC; CDR3 protein: CASSFDVSKTYSGANVLTF
clone size: -; V gene: TRBV4-2; J gene: TRBJ2-1; CDR3 length: 12; D gene: -; CDR3 DNA: TGTGCCAGCAGCCAAGGGGCTTATGAGCAGTTCTTC; CDR3 protein: CASSQGAYEQFF
clone size: -; V gene: TRBV11-2; J gene: TRBJ2-2; CDR3 length: 18; D gene: -; CDR3 DNA: TGTGCCAGCAGCTTAGGGGCCCGGTTACTGGCACACACCGGGGAGCTGTTTTTT; CDR3 protein: CASSLGARLLAHTGELFF
clone size: medium-sized; V gene: TRBV5-4; J gene: TRBJ2-1; CDR3 length: 13; D gene: TRBD2; CDR3 DNA: TGTGCCAGCTTCGCCGGGGGGTCCGATGAGCAGTTCTTC; CDR3 protein: CASFAGGSDEQFF